This is a list of T cell receptor beta chains from one sample in a study of blood T cell repertoires in COVID-19. Measured with immunoSEQ multiplex PCR; TCRdb has only the in-frame clones, and not every one. The repertoire has some 350,000 clones, around 87% of them found once; the top ten carry 3%. The sequencing input was peripheral blood. All receptors derive from a human donor in a cohort sampled during active COVID-19. CDR3s include the opening cysteine and the closing phenylalanine or tryptophan. The D gene is left open where the match is weak. A clone size is listed for some rows: how often the clone was seen (once, few, many), or a class if it is expanded.

>TRBV6-2/TRBV6-3|TRBJ2-3|NA|NA
TGTGCCAGCAGTTACGAGAGGGGGACGCAGTATTTT
CASSYERGTQYF
>TRBV4-2|TRBJ1-2|NA|NA
TGTGCCAGCAGCCAAGATCTCGAGGTCATTTCGCGGGGGGGTAACTATGGCTACACCTTC
CASSQDLEVISRGGNYGYTF
>TRBV19|TRBJ1-4|NA|NA
TGTGCCAGCCAACCCCTGCTGAGTGAAAAACTGTTTTTT
CASQPLLSEKLFF
>TRBV18|TRBJ2-1|NA|NA
TGTGCCAGCTCACCGGGGCCTTCTGGTGAGCAGTTCTTC
CASSPGPSGEQFF
>TRBV7-9|TRBJ1-2|few|TRBD1
TGTGCCAGCAGCATCGGGACAGGGGGCGTCTATGGCTACACCTTC
CASSIGTGGVYGYTF
>TRBV6-2/TRBV6-3|TRBJ1-5|NA|TRBD1
TGTGCCAGCAGCCTAGGGGGGACAGGCAATCAGCCCCAGCATTTT
CASSLGGTGNQPQHF
>TRBV10-3|TRBJ2-7|NA|TRBD1
TGTGCCACCCTTCTAGGACAGGGGGCCGGGTACGAGCAGTACTTC
CATLLGQGAGYEQYF
>TRBV15|TRBJ2-7|NA|TRBD2
TGTGCCACCAGCATCACCGGGACTAGCGTCGTTGAGCAGTACTTC
CATSITGTSVVEQYF
>TRBV5-1|TRBJ2-3|NA|NA
TGCGCCAGCAGCTTGGACGTACTCCCAGATACGCAGTATTTT
CASSLDVLPDTQYF
>TRBV5-6|TRBJ2-5|NA|TRBD2
TGTGCCAGCAGCTTGAGGGAGGGAACTACGTCAGGGGAGACCCAGTACTTC
CASSLREGTTSGETQYF
>TRBV5-1|TRBJ2-2|NA|TRBD1
TGCGCCAGCAGCGCGACAGGGGACACCGGGGAGCTGTTTTTT
CASSATGDTGELFF
>TRBV5-1|TRBJ2-5|many|TRBD2
TGCGCCAGCAGCTGGGAGAATGGCGGGAGGGGCCGAAAAGAGACCCAGTACTTC
CASSWENGGRGRKETQYF
>TRBV2|TRBJ2-1|NA|NA
TGTGCCAGCAGTGGTCAGACTCGGCACAATGAGCAGTTCTTC
CASSGQTRHNEQFF
>TRBV15|TRBJ2-7|NA|TRBD1
TGTGCCACCAGCAGAGGAGCGGGACAGGGACAACTCTACGAGCAGTACTTC
CATSRGAGQGQLYEQYF
>TRBV7-9|TRBJ2-1|NA|TRBD2
TGTGCCAGCAGCTTGCCTCGGGGACTAGAGGATGGTGAGCAGTTCTTC
CASSLPRGLEDGEQFF
>TRBV7-9|TRBJ1-4|NA|TRBD1
TGTGCCAGCAGCTTAGGGACAGGGGGTGAAAAACTGTTTTTT
CASSLGTGGEKLFF
>TRBV5-8|TRBJ2-1|once|TRBD2
TGTGCCAGCTTCGAAGCGGGAGGGCCTAAAAGGTATGAGCAGTTCTTC
CASFEAGGPKRYEQFF
>TRBV2|TRBJ2-7|few|NA
TGTGCCAGCAGTGAAGGCCCAGAAAACCCCCCGTACTTC
CASSEGPENPPYF
>TRBV4-2|TRBJ2-7|NA|NA
TGTGCCAGCAGCCAAGCAGGGTCTGGTGAGCAGTACTTC
CASSQAGSGEQYF
>TRBV24-1|TRBJ1-2|NA|TRBD1
TGTGCCACCAGCAACCCAACAGGGGGTGCTGAAGGCTACACCTTC
CATSNPTGGAEGYTF
>TRBV15|TRBJ1-1|NA|NA
TGTGCCACCAGCAGAGGAGGGAACACTGAAGCTTTCTTT
CATSRGGNTEAFF
>TRBV9|TRBJ2-1|NA|TRBD2
TGTGCCAGCAGCGAACTAGCGGGAAATGAGCAGTTCTTC
CASSELAGNEQFF
>TRBV19|TRBJ1-2|NA|TRBD1
TGTGCCAGTAGCCAATCCGGGACAGCCTCTAACTATGGCTACACCTTC
CASSQSGTASNYGYTF
>TRBV3-1/TRBV3-2|TRBJ2-3|once|TRBD2
TGTGCCAGCAGCCCAGGACTAGCGGGGGGTGCAGATACGCAGTATTTT
CASSPGLAGGADTQYF
>TRBV30|TRBJ1-2|NA|NA
TGTGCCTGGAGTGAGAACAGATTCTATGGCTACACCTTC
CAWSENRFYGYTF
>TRBV9|TRBJ2-1|NA|TRBD2
TGTGCCAGCAGCGTAGTTGATACTAGCGGGGAGGGGCTTGAGCAGTTCTTC
CASSVVDTSGEGLEQFF
>TRBV28|TRBJ2-2|NA|NA
TGTGCCAGCAGGGGCAGCCTCAACACCGGGGAGCTGTTTTTT
CASRGSLNTGELFF
>TRBV28|TRBJ2-1|once|TRBD1
TGTGCCAGCAGTTTTGGGACAGGGGGCACCTACAATGAGCAGTTCTTC
CASSFGTGGTYNEQFF
>TRBV5-4|TRBJ2-1|once|TRBD2
TGTGCCAGCAGCTTGGAGCTAGCGGGAGGGAACAATGAGCAGTTCTTC
CASSLELAGGNNEQFF
>TRBV19|TRBJ2-1|NA|TRBD2
TGTGCCAGTAGTTCCAGACTAGCGGGAGCTTCCAATGAGCAGTTCTTC
CASSSRLAGASNEQFF
>TRBV3-1/TRBV3-2|TRBJ1-1|once|TRBD1
TGTGCCAGCAGCCCTGGGGGGAATACAGGGGGAGGGAACACTGAAGCTTTCTTT
CASSPGGNTGGGNTEAFF
>TRBV19|TRBJ2-7|NA|NA
TGTGCCAGTAGGGGGACACAAACCTACGAGCAGTACTTC
CASRGTQTYEQYF
>TRBV4-1|TRBJ1-5|NA|NA
TGCGCCAGCAGCCTGGAGGCAGAGGGAAATCAGCCCCAGCATTTT
CASSLEAEGNQPQHF
>TRBV7-9|TRBJ1-1|NA|NA
TGTGCCAGCAGCCCCAGGGTGTCTCACACTGAAGCTTTCTTT
CASSPRVSHTEAFF
>TRBV7-8|TRBJ1-1|NA|NA
TGTGCCAGCAGCCAAATGGACAGCCACACTGAAGCTTTCTTT
CASSQMDSHTEAFF
>TRBV7-6|TRBJ2-7|NA|TRBD2
TGTGCCAGCAGCCCGCGACTAGCGGGGGCCATGACGGGCGAGCAGTACTTC
CASSPRLAGAMTGEQYF
>TRBV5-6|TRBJ2-2|few|TRBD1
TGTGCCAGCAGCTTTGGGACAGGGAACACCGGGGAGCTGTTTTTT
CASSFGTGNTGELFF
>TRBV6-1|TRBJ1-1|once|NA
TGTGCCAGCAGTGAGGCGGGTGCACACACTGAAGCTTTCTTT
CASSEAGAHTEAFF
>TRBV12-5|TRBJ2-7|NA|NA
TGTGCTAGTGGTTTGGGGCTCCGCGGCTACGAGCAGTACTTC
CASGLGLRGYEQYF
>TRBV28|TRBJ2-4|once|TRBD1
TGTGCCAGCTCCTGGACAGGGAAGGGTAGAACCAAAAACATTCAGTACTTC
CASSWTGKGRTKNIQYF
>TRBV30|TRBJ1-4|NA|TRBD1
TGTGCCTGGAGTGGGGGACAGCCCAATGAAAAACTGTTTTTT
CAWSGGQPNEKLFF
>TRBV11-3|TRBJ2-2|NA|TRBD2
TGTGCCAGCTCGGAGCGGGGGGAAAAGGGGGAGCTGTTTTTT
CASSERGEKGELFF
>TRBV19|TRBJ2-1|once|NA
TGTGCCAGTGGCACTAGGGATGAGCAGTTCTTC
CASGTRDEQFF
>TRBV7-2|TRBJ2-1|NA|TRBD2
TGTGCCAGCAGCTTAGGATCCCGGGGGGGCGTAGATGAGCAGTTCTTC
CASSLGSRGGVDEQFF
>TRBV4-1|TRBJ2-5|NA|TRBD2
TGCGCCAGCAGCCAGCCGGGACTAGCGAGCGGGGAGACCCAGTACTTC
CASSQPGLASGETQYF
>TRBV28|TRBJ2-7|NA|NA
TGTGCCAGCAGTTTGGCTGGCCGAGAGCAGTACTTC
CASSLAGREQYF
>TRBV7-3|TRBJ2-7|NA|TRBD2
TGTGCCAGCAGCCTGACTAGCGGGGTGGGCTACGAGCAGTACTTC
CASSLTSGVGYEQYF
>TRBV5-4|TRBJ2-3|NA|NA
TGTGCCAGCAGCCCCCGGACTGGCACAGATACGCAGTATTTT
CASSPRTGTDTQYF
>TRBV7-2|TRBJ2-7|NA|TRBD1
TGTGCCAGCAGCACGACTAGGACAGGGGCTGCCTACGAGCAGTACTTC
CASSTTRTGAAYEQYF
>TRBV6-5|TRBJ1-1|NA|TRBD1
TGTGCCAGCGGAGGGACAGGGGGAGCTTTCTTT
CASGGTGGAFF
>TRBV6-5|TRBJ2-7|NA|NA
TGTGCCAGCAGAGGGGGTGGGGATGGGTACGAGCAGTACTTC
CASRGGGDGYEQYF
>TRBV9|TRBJ1-2|NA|NA
TGTGCCAGCAGCCCCGGGATGGTTGATGGCTACACCTTC
CASSPGMVDGYTF